The TCR beta chain under discussion was sequenced for a study of cytomegalovirus exposure and HLA in healthy donors. Study-level results: Donors were assumed by presence/absence analyses to have roughly uniform sequencing depth.

The CDR3 runs 12 residues. Germline V lookup: CDR1 SQVTM, CDR2 ANQGSEA. The V end was cut by 3 bases, the J end by 1 base, with 5 bases between. It was healthy bone marrow donors who served as donors. 60 Vbeta and 13 Jbeta primers were used in PCR. Measured with immunoSEQ multiplex PCR; TCRdb has only the in-frame clones, and not every one. The sample lists over 100,000 clones; about four fifths were seen once. Concerning this clone itself: No antigen is known for it.

The V and J genes are TRBV29-1 and TRBJ2-3; D gene ambiguous. The sample taken for sequencing was PBMCs. The sequence derives from a male donor in good health and CMV-seronegative. CDR3 residues: CSVDQGTDTQYF. The CDR3 DNA follows: TGCAGCGTTGACCAGGGCACAGATACGCAGTATTTT.